These 15 T cell receptor beta chains came from one sample sequenced in a study of blood T cell repertoires in COVID-19. Sequencing was performed with immunoSEQ multiplex PCR; in TCRdb, only in-frame clones are kept and a portion is missing. The table records about 200,000 clones, roughly 80% of them present only once. The sample taken for sequencing was peripheral blood. The receptors come from a woman aged 40 to 50 with active or convalescent COVID-19.

V gene TRBV6-6 combines with J gene TRBJ2-7; TRBD1 is a possible D gene (6 bases). The CDR3 loop spans 13 amino acids. CDR1 is MNHNY, CDR2 SVGAGI, per germline (reference sequence). With 4 bases removed from V and 3 bases from J, the gap between germline ends came to 10 bases. CDR3 nucleotides: TGTGCCAGCAGTTTGGGGGCGGACTACGAGCAGTACTTC. It encodes CASSLGADYEQYF.

This clone was recorded once. The rearrangement joins TRBV9 to TRBJ2-1; 15 bases fit TRBD2. Losses at the gene ends were 0 bases for V and 4 bases for J; bases not matched to a gene: 2. CDR1 is SGDLS and CDR2 is YYNGEE in the germline V gene. CDR3 length equals 17 residues. This CDR3 reads CASSVAGLAGGYNEQFF. As DNA, the CDR3 is TGTGCCAGCAGCGTAGCCGGACTAGCGGGGGGGTACAATGAGCAGTTCTTC.

This rearrangement joins TRBV2 to TRBJ2-1; the match to TRBD2 covers 12 bases. Germline CDR1 reads SNHLY; CDR2 reads FYNNEI. V trimming: 0 bases; J trimming: 5 bases; junction bases outside the gene matches: 8. The CDR3 extends over 18 amino acids. This chain's CDR3 is CASSEADPLAGGDNEQFF. The CDR3 nucleotides read TGTGCCAGCAGTGAAGCGGACCCTCTAGCGGGGGGGGACAATGAGCAGTTCTTC.

The chain recombines TRBV3-1 (or the pseudogene TRBV3-2) with TRBJ1-4; 12 bases match TRBD1. CDR1 LGHDT and CDR2 YNNKEL come from the germline V gene (reference sequence). CDR3 length equals 15 residues. V shed 8 bases, J shed 7 bases, and the junction held 8 bases outside the gene matches. CDR3 DNA sequence: TGTGCCAGCGGGGACAGGGGGCTAGGTTTTGAAAAACTGTTTTTT. Translated, it gives CASGDRGLGFEKLFF.

The rearrangement links TRBV7-3 to TRBJ2-3; 9 nucleotides align to TRBD2. The CDR3 is made up of 18 amino acids. Germline CDR1 reads SGHTA; CDR2 reads FQGTGA. J was trimmed by 4 bases and V by 1 base; bases with no gene match: 12. The CDR3 protein is CASSLNPYLSGGPDTQYF. The DNA for the CDR3 is TGTGCCAGCAGCTTAAATCCCTATTTGAGCGGGGGGCCAGATACGCAGTATTTT.

This clone was counted at least ten times. The chain has TRBV7-6 and TRBJ2-7; 9 bases fit TRBD2. Germline trimming cut 3 bases from V and 2 bases from J; bases unmatched to any gene: 5. CDR1 is SGHVS and CDR2 is FNYEAQ in the germline V gene. This CDR3 is 15 amino acids long. In DNA, the CDR3 is TGTGCCAGCAGCTTGGGGACTAGCAGTCCCTACGAGCAGTACTTC. Its protein is CASSLGTSSPYEQYF.

The chain is built from TRBV7-6 and TRBJ2-7; the D gene is possibly TRBD2 (6 bases). The V and J ends lost 3 bases and 6 bases respectively, with 9 bases between them. Germline V gene sequence: CDR1 SGHVS, CDR2 FNYEAQ. The CDR3 is 12 amino acids. CDR3 sequence reads: CASSFGGSEQYF. The CDR3 DNA follows: TGTGCCAGCAGCTTCGGGGGATCCGAGCAGTACTTC.

J is TRBJ2-1 and V is TRBV27; 8 bases are shared with TRBD2. This CDR3 comprises 15 residues. CDR1 MNHEY and CDR2 SMNVEV come from the germline V gene (reference sequence). V lost 2 bases and J lost 7; bases outside the gene matches: 7. The DNA of the CDR3 is TGTGCCAGCAGTTTAGGTAGCGGGGCTTCTAATGAGCAGTTCTTC. Its protein is CASSLGSGASNEQFF.

This chain uses TRBV21-1 with TRBJ2-5; the table's D call, TRBD2, was not checked against the DNA. TRBV21-1 is assigned pseudogene status. This CDR3 comprises 17 residues. The CDR3 sequence: CASSNCTSGPVQETQYF. The CDR3 nucleotides read TGTGCCAGCAGCAATTGCACTAGCGGGCCTGTTCAAGAGACCCAGTACTTC.

The V and J genes are TRBV19 and TRBJ1-1, with 8 positions matching TRBD1. The length of the CDR3 is 16 residues. J was trimmed by 7 bases and V by 3 bases; bases with no gene match: 13. From germline, CDR1 is LNHDA and CDR2 SQIVND (reference sequence). The CDR3 sequence: CASSMSWGRGLVEAFF. The CDR3 DNA reads TGTGCCAGTAGTATGTCATGGGGCAGGGGGCTTGTTGAAGCTTTCTTT.

This clone was detected once. The chain combines TRBV18 with TRBJ2-7; TRBD1 matches at 7 bases. J gave up 4 bases and V 3 bases, and 6 bases lay outside the gene matches. Germline CDR1 reads KGHSH; CDR2 reads LQKENI. The CDR3 covers 14 residues. CDR3 sequence reads: CASSPITGEYEQYF. The CDR3 DNA reads TGTGCCAGCTCACCGATTACAGGGGAATACGAGCAGTACTTC. The full variable domain, rest sourced from reference TRBV18 and TRBJ2-7, is NAGVMQNPRHLVRRRGQEARLRCSPMKGHSHVYWYRQLPEEGLKFMVYLQKENIIDESGMPKERFSAEFPKEGPSILRIQQVVRGDSAAYFCASSPITGEYEQYFGPGTRLTVT.

The chain links TRBV28 to TRBJ2-4, with 9 bases fitting TRBD1. Germline lookup yields CDR1 MDHEN and CDR2 SYDVKM. J gave up 4 bases and V 3 bases, and 1 base lay outside the gene matches. The CDR3 is 14 residues long. CDR3 DNA: TGTGCCAGCAGTTTCGGGACAGGGAAAAACATTCAGTACTTC. Translating gives CASSFGTGKNIQYF.

Points on this clone: Other DNA variants within this sample encode the same CDR3. The chain uses TRBV19 and TRBJ1-5, with 8 bases lining up with TRBD1. Germline values: CDR1 LNHDA, CDR2 SQIVND (reference sequence). The CDR3 covers 12 residues. After removal of 6 bases from V and 7 bases from J, the junction contained 2 bases not matched to a gene. This chain's CDR3 is CASRTGEQPQHF. As DNA, the CDR3 is TGTGCCAGTAGGACAGGGGAACAGCCCCAGCATTTT. Full variable domain (missing parts from reference TRBV19 and TRBJ1-5): DGGITQSPKYLFRKEGQNVTLSCEQNLNHDAMYWYRQDPGQGLRLIYYSQIVNDFQKGDIAEGYSVSREKKESFPLTVTSAQKNPTAFYLCASRTGEQPQHFGDGTRLSIL.

This chain joins TRBV15 and TRBJ1-1; D might be TRBD1 (6 bases). The CDR3 sequence is 16 residues long. V was shortened by 2 bases and J by 7 bases, with 20 bases between the two germline ends. Germline V gives CDR1 LNHNV, CDR2 YYDKDF (reference sequence). DNA of the CDR3: TGTGCCACCAGCAGACCTTTAACCGGGACACTACATGAAGCTTTCTTT. Translation gives CATSRPLTGTLHEAFF.

The chain joins TRBV6-4 to TRBJ2-7; TRBD1 matches 7 bases. The CDR3 runs 13 residues. Germline lookup yields CDR1 MRHNA and CDR2 SNTAGT. The J segment lost 5 bases and the V segment lost 6 bases, leaving 7 bases of the junction unmatched. This chain's CDR3 is CASSIQTGNEQYF. The CDR3 region has the DNA TGTGCCAGCAGCATCCAGACAGGGAACGAGCAGTACTTC.